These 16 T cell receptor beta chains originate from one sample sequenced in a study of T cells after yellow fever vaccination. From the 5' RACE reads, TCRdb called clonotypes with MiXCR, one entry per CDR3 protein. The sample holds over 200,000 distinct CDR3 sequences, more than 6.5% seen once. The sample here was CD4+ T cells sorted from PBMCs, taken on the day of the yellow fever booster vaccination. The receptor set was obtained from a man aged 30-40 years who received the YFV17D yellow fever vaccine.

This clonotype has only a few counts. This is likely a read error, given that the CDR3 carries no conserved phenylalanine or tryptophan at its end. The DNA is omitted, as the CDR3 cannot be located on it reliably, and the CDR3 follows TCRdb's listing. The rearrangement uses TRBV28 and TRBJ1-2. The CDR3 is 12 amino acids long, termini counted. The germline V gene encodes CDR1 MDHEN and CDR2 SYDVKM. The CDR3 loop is CASSSPTGGTDL.

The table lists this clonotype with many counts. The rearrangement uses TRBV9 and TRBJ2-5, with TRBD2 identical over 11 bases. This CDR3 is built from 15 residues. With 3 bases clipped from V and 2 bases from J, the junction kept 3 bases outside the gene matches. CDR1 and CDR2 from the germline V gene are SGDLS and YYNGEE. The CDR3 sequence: CASSEIAGGQETQYF. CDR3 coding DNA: TGTGCCAGCAGCGAAATAGCGGGAGGGCAAGAGACCCAGTACTTC.

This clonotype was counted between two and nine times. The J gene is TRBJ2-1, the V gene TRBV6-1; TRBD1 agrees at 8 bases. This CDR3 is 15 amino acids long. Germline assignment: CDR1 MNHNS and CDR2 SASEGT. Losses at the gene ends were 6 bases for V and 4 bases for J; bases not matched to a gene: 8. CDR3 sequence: CASRSGQGAYNEQFF. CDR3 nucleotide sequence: TGTGCCAGCAGGTCAGGGCAGGGGGCGTACAATGAGCAGTTCTTC.

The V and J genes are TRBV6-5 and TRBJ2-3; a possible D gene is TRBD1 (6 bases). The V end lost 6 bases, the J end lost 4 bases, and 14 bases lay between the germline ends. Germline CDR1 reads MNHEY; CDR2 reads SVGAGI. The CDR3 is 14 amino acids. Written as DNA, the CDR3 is TGTGCCAGCAGGGGGGCCCCGCCGCCAGATACGCAGTATTTT. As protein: CASRGAPPPDTQYF.

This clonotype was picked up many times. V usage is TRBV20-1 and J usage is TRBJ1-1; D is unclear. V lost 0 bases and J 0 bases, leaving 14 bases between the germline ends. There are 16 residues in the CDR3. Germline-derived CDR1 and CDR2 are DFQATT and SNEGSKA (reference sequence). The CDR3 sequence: CSARDGEGIMNTEAFF. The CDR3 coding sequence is TGCAGTGCTAGAGATGGAGAGGGCATCATGAACACTGAAGCTTTCTTT.

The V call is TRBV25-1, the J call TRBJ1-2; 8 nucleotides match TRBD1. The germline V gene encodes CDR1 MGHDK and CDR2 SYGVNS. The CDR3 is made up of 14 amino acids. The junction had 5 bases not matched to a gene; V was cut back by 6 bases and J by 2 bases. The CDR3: CASRADRGNYGYTF. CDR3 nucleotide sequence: TGTGCCAGCAGGGCAGACAGGGGCAACTATGGCTACACCTTC.

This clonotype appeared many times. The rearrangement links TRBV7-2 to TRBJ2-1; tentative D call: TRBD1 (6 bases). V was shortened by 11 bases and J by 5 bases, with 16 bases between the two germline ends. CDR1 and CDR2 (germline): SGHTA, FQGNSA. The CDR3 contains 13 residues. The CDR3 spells CAAQRTGNNEQFF. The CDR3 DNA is TGTGCCGCTCAAAGAACAGGGAACAATGAGCAGTTCTTC.

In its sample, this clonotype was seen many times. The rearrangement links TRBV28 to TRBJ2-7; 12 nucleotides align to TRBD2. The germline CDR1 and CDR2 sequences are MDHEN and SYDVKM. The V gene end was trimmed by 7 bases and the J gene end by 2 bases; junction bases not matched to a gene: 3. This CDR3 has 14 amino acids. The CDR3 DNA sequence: TGTGCCAGCACTTCTAGCGGGGGGGCCTACGAGCAGTACTTC. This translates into CASTSSGGAYEQYF.

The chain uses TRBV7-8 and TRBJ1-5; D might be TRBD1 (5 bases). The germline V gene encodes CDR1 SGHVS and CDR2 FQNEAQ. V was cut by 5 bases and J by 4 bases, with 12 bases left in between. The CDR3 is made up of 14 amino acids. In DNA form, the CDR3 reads TGTGCCAGCAGCCCGGTGGGGGGGAATCAGCCCCAGCATTTT. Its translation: CASSPVGGNQPQHF.

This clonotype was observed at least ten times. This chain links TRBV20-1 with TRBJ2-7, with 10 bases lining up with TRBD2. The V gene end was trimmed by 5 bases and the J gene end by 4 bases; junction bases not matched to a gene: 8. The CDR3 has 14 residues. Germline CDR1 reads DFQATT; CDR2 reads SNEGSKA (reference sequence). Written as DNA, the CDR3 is TGCAGTGCTTTCCGACTAGCGGGCCTTTACGAGCAGTACTTC. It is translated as CSAFRLAGLYEQYF.

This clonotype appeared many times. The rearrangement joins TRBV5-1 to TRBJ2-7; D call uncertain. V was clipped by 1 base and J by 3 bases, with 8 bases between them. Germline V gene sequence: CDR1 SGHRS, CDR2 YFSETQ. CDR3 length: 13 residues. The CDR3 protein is CASSLLGNYEQYF. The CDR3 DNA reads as TGCGCCAGCAGCTTGCTGGGCAACTACGAGCAGTACTTC.

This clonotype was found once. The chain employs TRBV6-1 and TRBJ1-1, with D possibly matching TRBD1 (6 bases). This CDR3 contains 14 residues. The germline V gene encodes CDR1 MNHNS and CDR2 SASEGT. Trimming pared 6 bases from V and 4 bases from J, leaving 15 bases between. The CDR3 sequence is CASSPRGTITEAFF. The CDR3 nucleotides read TGTGCCAGCAGCCCCCGGGGGACAATCACTGAAGCTTTCTTT.

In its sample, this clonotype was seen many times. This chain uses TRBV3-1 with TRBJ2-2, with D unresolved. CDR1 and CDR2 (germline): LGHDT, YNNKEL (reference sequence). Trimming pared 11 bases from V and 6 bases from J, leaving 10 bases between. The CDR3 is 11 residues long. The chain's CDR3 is CASRVAGELFF. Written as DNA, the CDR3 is TGTGCCTCCCGGGTAGCCGGGGAGCTGTTTTTT. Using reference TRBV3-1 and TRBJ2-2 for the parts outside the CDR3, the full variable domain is DTAVSQTPKYLVTQMGNDKSIKCEQNLGHDTMYWYKQDSKKFLKIMFSYNNKELIINETVPNRFSPKSPDKAHLNLHINSLELGDSAVYFCASRVAGELFFGEGSRLTVL.

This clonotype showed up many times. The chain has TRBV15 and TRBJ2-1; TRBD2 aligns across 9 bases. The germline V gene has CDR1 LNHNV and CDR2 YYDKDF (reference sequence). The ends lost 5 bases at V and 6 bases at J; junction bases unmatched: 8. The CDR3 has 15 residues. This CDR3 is CATSGGAGGINEQFF. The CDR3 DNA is TGTGCCACCAGCGGCGGAGCGGGAGGTATCAATGAGCAGTTCTTC.

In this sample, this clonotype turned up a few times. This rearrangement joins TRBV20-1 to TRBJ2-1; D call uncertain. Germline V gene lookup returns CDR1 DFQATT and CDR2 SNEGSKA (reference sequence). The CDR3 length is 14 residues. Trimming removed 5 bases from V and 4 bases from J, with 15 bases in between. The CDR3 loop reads CSAFKKGRYNEQFF. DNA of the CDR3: TGCAGTGCTTTTAAAAAGGGCCGATACAATGAGCAGTTCTTC.

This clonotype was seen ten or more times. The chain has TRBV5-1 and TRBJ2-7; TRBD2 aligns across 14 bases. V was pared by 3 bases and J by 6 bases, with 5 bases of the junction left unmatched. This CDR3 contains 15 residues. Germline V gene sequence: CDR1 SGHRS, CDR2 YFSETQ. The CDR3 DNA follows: TGCGCCAGCAGCTCCGGGACTAGCGGGAGTGGCGAGCAGTACTTC. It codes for CASSSGTSGSGEQYF.